This T cell receptor (beta chain) was captured in a study of response to subunit inactivated influenza vaccine. In TCRdb, the RT-PCR reads were re-called with MiXCR into one record per CDR3 protein. The sample lists about 500,000 distinct CDR3 sequences, about 15% occurring once. This clonotype was counted between two and nine times. The CDR3 sequence is 14 residues long. The J segment lost 5 bases and the V segment lost 8 bases, leaving 9 bases of the junction unmatched. Looked up from germline, CDR1 is SGHRS and CDR2 is YFSETQ. The sequences come from CD4+ T cells sorted from PBMCs, collected about 24 months after vaccination. The V call is TRBV5-1, the J call TRBJ2-3; 9 nucleotides align to TRBD2. This TCR came from a man between 50 and 70 years old who received an inactivated influenza vaccine. CDR3 amino acids: CASNSGSNGDTQYF. In DNA form, the CDR3 reads TGCGCCAGTAATAGCGGGAGCAATGGAGATACGCAGTATTTT. Combining the CDR3 with reference TRBV5-1 and TRBJ2-3 gives the whole variable domain KAGVTQTPRYLIKTRGQQVTLSCSPISGHRSVSWYQQTPGQGLQFLFEYFSETQRNKGNFPGRFSGRQFSNSRSEMNVSTLELGDSALYLCASNSGSNGDTQYFGPGTRLTVL.